This T cell receptor (beta chain) originates from a study of molecular identifiers for immune sequencing clone quantification. Germline V gene sequence: CDR1 LNHNV, CDR2 YYDKDF (reference sequence). The CDR3 is 16 amino acids. V was pared by 0 bases and J by 3 bases, with 5 bases of the junction left unmatched. Bulk libraries came from a prior protocol with listed TCR primers. TCRdb re-called the PCR reads with MiXCR, one entry per CDR3 protein. This sample has 460,000 or so distinct CDR3 sequences, with about a fifth found just once. The receptor was isolated from a human donor in good health. Some libraries in this study had Jurkat cell RNA spiked in. Sequenced: naive CD8+ T cells from blood, with Jurkat cell RNA spiked in. Subset described: FACS-sorted CD8+CD4-CCR7+CD45RA+ naive T cells. The chain is built from TRBV15 and TRBJ2-5; the match to TRBD2 covers 9 bases. This chain's CDR3 is CATSREREGLEETQYF. Written as DNA, the CDR3 is TGTGCCACCAGCAGAGAGCGGGAGGGACTGGAAGAGACCCAGTACTTC.